The 20 T cell receptor beta chains reported below all come from one sample, sequenced in a study of cytomegalovirus exposure and HLA in healthy donors. In the PCR, 60 Vbeta and 13 Jbeta primers were used. Data came from immunoSEQ multiplex PCR; TCRdb stores just in-frame clones and leaves some out. The sample has a few hundred thousand clones, over 70% seen once. Material: PBMCs. These receptors all stem from a girl aged 2 to 9 in good health and CMV-seronegative.

This chain links TRBV27 with TRBJ2-7, with D unresolved. V was trimmed by 6 bases and J by 7 bases, leaving 13 bases between them. Germline lookup yields CDR1 MNHEY and CDR2 SMNVEV (reference sequence). The CDR3 contains 12 residues. CDR3 nucleotide sequence: TGTGCCAGCAGCGCATACGAGCGTGAGCAGTACTTC. It encodes CASSAYEREQYF.

V is TRBV19 and J is TRBJ2-2; a possible D gene is TRBD2 (6 bases). The ends were cut back, 3 bases at V and 6 bases at J, with 11 bases in the middle. Germline V gene lookup returns CDR1 LNHDA and CDR2 SQIVND (reference sequence). The CDR3 totals 14 residues. The CDR3 region has the DNA TGTGCCAGTAGTATTGGAAGGAGGGCCGGGGAGCTGTTTTTT. Translating it yields CASSIGRRAGELFF.

The chain carries TRBV5-1 and TRBJ1-3; 7 bases match TRBD1. CDR3 length: 14 residues. Germline CDR1 and CDR2: SGHRS and YFSETQ. The V and J ends lost 4 bases and 8 bases, in that order; junction bases with no gene match: 9. The CDR3 DNA reads TGCGCCAGCAGCCAATGGGACAGAGGCGACACCATATATTTT. It encodes CASSQWDRGDTIYF.

The CDR3 bases are TGCGCCAGCAGTCAGGAGGAAAAATCCTACGAGCAGTACTTC. It encodes CASSQEEKSYEQYF. This chain uses TRBV23-1 with TRBJ2-7; tentative D call: TRBD2 (5 bases). TRBV23-1 is labeled an ORF, and its function is uncertain. The CDR3 is 14 residues long. V dropped 3 bases and J dropped 1 base, with 10 bases sitting between them.

The rearrangement joins TRBV20-1 to TRBJ2-3; no reliable D call. Trimming took off 6 bases at V and 5 bases at J, with 9 bases between the two ends. The CDR3 length is 11 residues. In germline, CDR1 is DFQATT, CDR2 SNEGSKA (reference sequence). The CDR3 is CSATSEDTQYF. The CDR3 DNA sequence: TGCAGTGCAACCAGCGAAGATACGCAGTATTTT.

The chain recombines TRBV28 with TRBJ2-5; D is ambiguous. In germline, CDR1 is MDHEN, CDR2 SYDVKM. V was shortened by 5 bases and J by 5 bases, with 6 bases between the two germline ends. The CDR3 covers 11 residues. The CDR3 DNA is TGTGCCAGCAGTGCCCGGGAGACCCAGTACTTC. Its protein is CASSARETQYF.

V is TRBV2 and J is TRBJ2-7; D might be TRBD2 (6 bases). The germline V gene encodes CDR1 SNHLY and CDR2 FYNNEI. Trimming stripped 1 base from V and 2 bases from J, with 12 bases between. CDR3 size: 15 residues. The CDR3 nucleotides are TGTGCCAGCAGTGAAGTCGGGGGTGTTGCCTACGAGCAGTACTTC. Translating gives CASSEVGGVAYEQYF. The full variable domain, rest sourced from reference TRBV2 and TRBJ2-7, is EPEVTQTPSHQVTQMGQEVILRCVPISNHLYFYWYRQILGQKVEFLVSFYNNEISEKSEIFDDQFSVERPDGSNFTLKIRSTKLEDSAMYFCASSEVGGVAYEQYFGPGTRLTVT.

This clone was detected only once. The V call is TRBV27, the J call TRBJ1-5; D gene unclear. This CDR3 is 14 amino acids long. Trimming took off 3 bases at V and 5 bases at J, with 11 bases between the two ends. Per the germline V gene, CDR1 is MNHEY and CDR2 is SMNVEV (reference sequence). CDR3 loop: CASSFGTTDQPQHF. For the CDR3, the DNA is TGTGCCAGCAGTTTTGGAACTACTGATCAGCCCCAGCATTTT.

V usage is TRBV27 and J usage is TRBJ1-1; 7 bases are a match to TRBD1. CDR1 is MNHEY, CDR2 SMNVEV, per germline (reference sequence). V shed 5 bases and J 5 bases; nucleotides not matched to a gene: 8. This CDR3 spans 14 amino acids. The CDR3 loop reads CASSRQGWGTEAFF. For the CDR3, the DNA is TGTGCCAGCAGTAGACAGGGTTGGGGGACTGAAGCTTTCTTT.

This clone was counted between two and nine times. The chain employs TRBV7-8 and TRBJ2-5, with 12 bases identical to TRBD2. The CDR3 runs to 18 residues. The V segment lost 2 bases and the J segment 3 bases; nucleotides outside the gene matches: 10. Germline lookup yields CDR1 SGHVS and CDR2 FQNEAQ. CDR3: CASSLPLAGGRVEETQYF. The CDR3 DNA reads as TGTGCCAGCAGCTTACCCCTAGCGGGGGGGCGGGTGGAAGAGACCCAGTACTTC.

J is TRBJ2-3 and V is TRBV18; D is perhaps TRBD2 (6 bases). CDR3 length: 15 residues. Germline assignment: CDR1 KGHSH and CDR2 LQKENI. With 11 bases removed from V and 1 base from J, the gap between germline ends came to 19 bases. The DNA for the CDR3 is TGTGCCGTCCAGCGGACCTGGGGGGGCACAGATACGCAGTATTTT. Translated: CAVQRTWGGTDTQYF.

About this clone itself: Its ends do not fully match the called genes, so a read error is possible. The rearrangement uses TRBV6-1 and TRBJ2-1; 11 positions match TRBD2. The length of the CDR3 is 15 residues. The germline V gene has CDR1 MNHNS and CDR2 SASEGT. CDR3 in DNA: TGTGCCAGCAGTGGTCTAGCGGGGGGCTACGATGAGCAGTTCTTC. Amino acid sequence: CASSGLAGGYDEQFF.

The genes are TRBV7-9 and TRBJ1-1; D not certain. The V gene's germline CDR1 is SEHNR and CDR2 FQNEAQ (reference sequence). V was pared by 3 bases and J by 1 base, with 12 bases between. This CDR3 is 15 amino acids long. Here the CDR3 DNA reads TGTGCCAGCAGCTTCGCGACAAGATCGAACACTGAAGCTTTCTTT. This codes for CASSFATRSNTEAFF.

This clone was recorded only once. The V call is TRBV10-3, the J call TRBJ2-7, with 15 bases lining up with TRBD2. Trimming cost V 6 bases and J 1 base; bases outside gene matches: 4. Looked up from germline, CDR1 is ENHRY and CDR2 is SYGVKD. The CDR3 sequence is 16 residues long. CDR3 protein: CAISLGLAGGSYEQYF. The CDR3 DNA sequence: TGTGCCATCAGCCTGGGACTAGCGGGAGGTTCCTACGAGCAGTACTTC.

The chain joins TRBV30 to TRBJ2-7; 8 positions match TRBD2. Germline values: CDR1 GTSNPN, CDR2 SVGIG (reference sequence). This CDR3 contains 14 residues. J lost 12 bases, V lost 0 bases, and 13 bases had no gene match. The CDR3 protein is CAWSVRLQAGEVYF. CDR3 nucleotide sequence: TGTGCCTGGAGTGTAAGGTTACAAGCGGGAGAGGTGTACTTC.

This clone appeared a few times. The V and J genes are TRBV12-5 and TRBJ1-2; 7 bases fit TRBD1. The CDR3 extends over 15 amino acids. Per germline, CDR1 LGHNT and CDR2 FRNRAP. The ends lost 1 base at V and 5 bases at J; junction bases unmatched: 7. The CDR3 sequence: CASGLDPTGRYGYTF. Written as DNA, the CDR3 is TGTGCTAGTGGTTTGGATCCGACAGGGAGATATGGCTACACCTTC.

V gene TRBV6-6 combines with J gene TRBJ2-7, with 9 bases aligning to TRBD2. The CDR3 is 15 residues long. The germline CDR1 and CDR2 sequences are MNHNY and SVGAGI (reference sequence). V lost 2 bases, J lost 6 bases, and 8 bases stayed unmatched. CDR3: CASSYVRGGAGEQYF. CDR3 bases: TGTGCCAGCAGTTACGTTCGCGGGGGGGCCGGCGAGCAGTACTTC.

This chain's CDR3 is CASRRIRGATYEQYF. CDR3 DNA: TGTGCCAGCAGACGCATCAGGGGGGCTACCTACGAGCAGTACTTC. The chain has TRBV6-5 and TRBJ2-7; a weak D match, TRBD1 (7 bases). V was shortened by 6 bases and J by 2 bases, with 17 bases between the two germline ends. The CDR3 has 15 amino acids. Germline V gives CDR1 MNHEY, CDR2 SVGAGI.

This chain connects TRBV6-5 to TRBJ1-3, with D possibly matching TRBD1 (5 bases). The CDR3 consists of 12 residues. From germline, CDR1 is MNHEY and CDR2 SVGAGI. The CDR3 DNA follows: TGTCAGGGAGGTATCTCTGGAAACACCATATATTTT. As protein: CQGGISGNTIYF.

This clone was observed once. J is TRBJ2-5 and V is TRBV7-9, with D possibly matching TRBD1 (6 bases). Germline CDR1 SEHNR, CDR2 FQNEAQ (reference sequence). V lost 6 bases, J lost 4 bases, and 12 bases lay in between. CDR3 length: 13 amino acids. CDR3 DNA: TGTGCCAGCAGTTCCAGGGGACGAGAGACCCAGTACTTC. This gives the protein CASSSRGRETQYF.